The sequence of this T cell receptor beta chain was determined in a study of cytomegalovirus exposure and HLA in healthy donors. The CDR3 length is 15 residues. The germline gives CDR1 MGHRA, CDR2 YSYEKL. V lost 2 bases to trimming and J lost 8 bases, with 18 bases between them. Study conclusions and caveats: Some TCR beta chains (about 170 of them) were listed as cytomegalovirus-associated.

Details on this clone: Its antigen is not identified.

Only in-frame clones appear in the TCRdb table, and some are missing; sequencing was by immunoSEQ multiplex PCR. The sample lists 140,000 to 150,000 clones, over 90% occurring once. The clonotype originates from a man between 18 and 29 years old in good health and CMV-seropositive. The chain has TRBV4-1 and TRBJ1-2; a weak D match, TRBD1 (5 bases). The sequenced sample was PBMCs. The CDR3 DNA follows: TGCGCCAGCAGCCAACGGGGGATTCTAGGTAGCGGCTACACCTTC. It translates to CASSQRGILGSGYTF.